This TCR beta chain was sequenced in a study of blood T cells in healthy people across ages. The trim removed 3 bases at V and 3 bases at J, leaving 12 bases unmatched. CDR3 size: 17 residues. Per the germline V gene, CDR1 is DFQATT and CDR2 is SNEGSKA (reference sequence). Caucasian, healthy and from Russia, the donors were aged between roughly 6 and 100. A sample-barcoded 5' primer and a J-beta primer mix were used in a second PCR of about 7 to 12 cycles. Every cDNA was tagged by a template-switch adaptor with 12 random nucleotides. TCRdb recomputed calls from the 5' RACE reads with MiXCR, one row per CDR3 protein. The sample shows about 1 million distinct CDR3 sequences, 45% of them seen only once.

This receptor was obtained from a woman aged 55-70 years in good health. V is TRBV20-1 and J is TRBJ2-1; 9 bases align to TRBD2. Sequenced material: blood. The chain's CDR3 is CSARSAGGRRFYNEQFF. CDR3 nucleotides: TGCAGTGCTAGGTCGGCGGGAGGGCGCCGTTTCTACAATGAGCAGTTCTTC.